The 14 T cell receptor beta chains presented below share a single source sample, sequenced in a study of cytomegalovirus exposure and HLA in healthy donors. Researchers ran the PCR with 60 Vbeta and 13 Jbeta primers. Profiling relied on immunoSEQ multiplex PCR, and the TCRdb table lists in-frame clones only, not all of them. The sample holds about 170,000 clones; approximately 71% are singletons and the top ten take 5% to 5.5%. Sequenced: PBMCs. The receptors shown here come from a young woman in good health and CMV-seropositive.

As concerns this clone: One end of the junction does not line up with germline, which may come from a read error. V usage is TRBV7-8 and J usage is TRBJ1-2, with D maybe TRBD1 (5 bases). Germline V gene lookup returns CDR1 SGHVS and CDR2 FQNEAQ. This CDR3 is 14 amino acids long. The CDR3 reads CASSRTGGNYVYTF. The CDR3 DNA sequence: TGTGCCAGCAGTCGAACAGGCGGAAACTATGTCTACACCTTC.

The J gene is TRBJ1-3, the V gene TRBV10-3; D is perhaps TRBD1 (5 bases). CDR3 size: 17 residues. Germline values: CDR1 ENHRY, CDR2 SYGVKD. Trimming shortened V by 1 base and J by 0 bases, and 13 bases separated the two germline ends. This CDR3 is CAISEFQRQTSGNTIYF. CDR3 sequence (DNA): TGTGCCATCAGTGAGTTCCAACGACAGACCTCTGGAAACACCATATATTTT.

This clone was found a few times. This chain uses TRBV5-4 with TRBJ2-7; D is perhaps TRBD1 (6 bases). The CDR3 is 14 amino acids. V was shortened by 1 base and J by 7 bases, with 15 bases between the two germline ends. Germline loops: CDR1 SGHNT, CDR2 YYREEE (reference sequence). The CDR3 is CASSLSPGAGEQYF. The CDR3 DNA sequence: TGTGCCAGCAGCTTGTCCCCAGGGGCTGGGGAGCAGTACTTC.

The chain carries TRBV18 and TRBJ1-3; the D is unclear. V gave up 5 bases and J gave up 0 bases, with 11 bases separating them. Per germline, CDR1 KGHSH and CDR2 LQKENI. The length of the CDR3 is 15 residues. The DNA for the CDR3 is TGTGCCAGCTCAAAACTTCAGGACTCTGGAAACACCATATATTTT. Amino acids: CASSKLQDSGNTIYF.

This clone has a single count. The chain has TRBV5-1 and TRBJ1-2; 8 bases map to TRBD1. Per the germline V gene, CDR1 is SGHRS and CDR2 is YFSETQ. Unmatched junction bases numbered 10, after V lost 4 bases and J lost 8 bases. The CDR3 runs 14 residues. In DNA, the CDR3 is TGCGCCAGCAGCCCAACGACAGGGGAGGAGGGCTACACCTTC. Residues: CASSPTTGEEGYTF.

Written as DNA, the CDR3 is TGTGCCAGCAGCTTAGGCGGGCGGGGCACAGATACGCAGTATTTT. Amino acid sequence: CASSLGGRGTDTQYF. The chain joins TRBV7-2 to TRBJ2-3; weak D call: TRBD2 (5 bases). The germline CDR1 and CDR2 sequences are SGHTA and FQGNSA. V was clipped by 1 base and J by 1 base, with 9 bases between them. The CDR3 loop spans 15 amino acids.

This clone was observed a few times. The rearrangement joins TRBV6-6 to TRBJ2-3; no clear D. V was shortened by 7 bases and J by 3 bases, with 14 bases between the two germline ends. Germline CDR1 reads MNHNY; CDR2 reads SVGAGI (reference sequence). CDR3 length equals 14 residues. CDR3 region: CASKPAGVTDTQYF. The DNA of the CDR3 is TGTGCCAGCAAACCCGCTGGAGTTACAGATACGCAGTATTTT.

The gene calls are TRBV7-9 and TRBJ2-7, with D possibly being TRBD2 (5 bases). CDR3 length: 13 amino acids. Germline lookup yields CDR1 SEHNR and CDR2 FQNEAQ (reference sequence). V was pared by 5 bases and J by 3 bases, with 11 bases between. CDR3 sequence: CASSQSSIYEQYF. The CDR3 DNA sequence: TGTGCCAGCAGCCAATCTAGCATCTACGAGCAGTACTTC.

The chain recombines TRBV7-2 with TRBJ1-1; perhaps TRBD1 as D (5 bases). The CDR3 consists of 17 residues. V lost 0 bases and J 4 bases, leaving 18 bases between the germline ends. The germline V gene encodes CDR1 SGHTA and CDR2 FQGNSA. For the CDR3, the DNA is TGTGCCAGCAGCTTAGCGCTGGGGGGAGTGAGACGCACTGAAGCTTTCTTT. Its translation: CASSLALGGVRRTEAFF.

This sequence joins TRBV6-5 and TRBJ1-2, with 7 bases aligning to TRBD1. J gave up 10 bases and V 10 bases, and 15 bases lay outside the gene matches. The germline V gene encodes CDR1 MNHEY and CDR2 SVGAGI. CDR3 length: 13 amino acids. The CDR3 DNA reads TGTGCCACTAGGACAGGCCCCCTTGGGATCTACACCTTC. Its translation: CATRTGPLGIYTF.

This clone was counted between two and nine times. The chain combines TRBV7-9 with TRBJ2-7, with a possible D match to TRBD1 (6 bases). Germline V gene sequence: CDR1 SEHNR, CDR2 FQNEAQ (reference sequence). Deletions cut 5 bases from V and 0 bases from J, with 17 bases between. This CDR3 is 16 amino acids long. The CDR3 loop is CASSPSTQGFSYEQYF. DNA of the CDR3: TGTGCCAGCAGCCCATCTACCCAGGGGTTCTCCTACGAGCAGTACTTC.

Of note for this clone: At one end, the junction sequence differs from germline, possibly due to a read error. The chain carries TRBV5-6 and TRBJ1-2, with TRBD1 identical over 10 bases. This CDR3 has 14 residues. Germline assignment: CDR1 SGHDT and CDR2 YYEEEE. The CDR3 nucleotides read TGTGCCAGCACCTACCTGGGACAGGGGAAGAGGGAGGGCTTC. This sequence encodes CASTYLGQGKREGF.

The chain couples TRBV11-2 to TRBJ2-7, with TRBD1 identical over 11 bases. Per germline, CDR1 SGHAT and CDR2 FQNNGV. The CDR3 length is 14 residues. V gave up 5 bases and J gave up 3 bases; unmatched junction bases: 3. CDR3 region: CASSPGTGGYEQYF. As DNA, the CDR3 is TGTGCCAGCAGCCCCGGGACAGGGGGCTACGAGCAGTACTTC.

This chain joins TRBV28 and TRBJ2-7, with 10 bases that match TRBD1. V was clipped by 4 bases and J by 4 bases; unmatched bases: 13. Germline V gene lookup returns CDR1 MDHEN and CDR2 SYDVKM. This CDR3 is 17 amino acids long. Written as DNA, the CDR3 is TGTGCCAGCAGTTCCGCTGGGAGGACAGGGGGTTGGTACGAGCAGTACTTC. It is translated as CASSSAGRTGGWYEQYF.